This T cell receptor beta chain was found in a study of PD-1 blockade in mismatch repair-deficient tumors. Notes on the study in general: After pembrolizumab, tumor-resident clones rose rapidly, then generally contracted before radiologic responses.

Profiled with immunoSEQ multiplex PCR; TCRdb holds only in-frame clones, not every one. This table holds tens of thousands of clones, around 85% found once. With regard to this clone: The target antigen is unknown.

Trimming left V 6 bases short and J 3 bases short, with 14 bases between. Germline-derived CDR1 and CDR2 are LGHNT and FRNRAP. This CDR3 spans 14 amino acids. Every patient had mismatch repair deficiency by PCR or immunohistochemistry. The source of this sequence is an adult with mismatch repair-deficient cancer. V usage is TRBV12-5 and J usage is TRBJ1-1; tentatively, D is TRBD1 (5 bases). This material consisted of peripheral blood, taken 12 weeks after starting pembrolizumab. The chain's CDR3 is CASGRRGDHTEAFF. CDR3 bases: TGTGCTAGTGGCCGACGAGGGGACCACACTGAAGCTTTCTTT.